The 21 T cell receptor beta chains reported below all come from one sample, sequenced in a study of monozygotic twins with inflammatory bowel disease. TCRdb re-called the 5' RACE reads, yielding one record per CDR3 amino acid sequence without DNA. The sample table sets out about 380,000 distinct CDR3 sequences. The sample consisted of blood. These receptors originate from a human donor with ulcerative colitis or Crohn's disease, or a healthy co-twin of an affected twin (not recorded which).

The CDR3 protein is CASATGSGGTSGANVQTF. The chain carries TRBV9 and TRBJ2-6; TCRdb indicates TRBD1, and absent DNA this call remains unverified. CDR1 is SGDLS and CDR2 is YYNGEE in the germline V gene. CDR3 size: 18 residues.

V usage is TRBV10-3 and J usage is TRBJ2-7; no DNA is available, so the TRBD1 call from TCRdb remains unchecked. The length of the CDR3 is 16 residues. Germline V CDR1 and CDR2: ENHRY, SYGVKD. The CDR3 protein is CAISSQGAGDSYEQYF.

CDR3 region: CASSPNLRGTGGTQYF. The chain recombines TRBV7-8 with TRBJ2-5; there is no DNA to check the TCRdb D call of TRBD1. Per germline, CDR1 SGHVS and CDR2 FQNEAQ. The CDR3 runs 16 residues.

The chain links TRBV4-3 to TRBJ2-5; the TCRdb D gene call, TRBD1, has no DNA to confirm it. Germline lookup yields CDR1 LGHNA and CDR2 YSLEER. The CDR3 spans 17 residues. This chain's CDR3 is CASSQDRNRGTGETQYF.

The rearrangement uses TRBV25-1 and TRBJ2-4; lacking DNA, the TRBD1 call made by TCRdb goes unchecked. The germline CDR1 and CDR2 sequences are MGHDK and SYGVNS. This CDR3 has 16 residues. The CDR3 loop is CASSDTGGLSKNIQYF.

This sequence joins TRBV7-8 and TRBJ2-7; TCRdb's D call of TRBD1 is untestable without DNA. CDR3 length: 15 residues. Germline V lookup: CDR1 SGHVS, CDR2 FQNEAQ. The CDR3 protein is CASRVRGGGGYEQYF.

This chain connects TRBV12-3 or TRBV12-4 to TRBJ2-7; TCRdb proposes TRBD1, but this gene call is untestable without DNA. The CDR3 spans 13 residues. CDR3 in amino acids: CASSARTAYEQYF.

The chain recombines TRBV7-2 with TRBJ2-5; TCRdb lists TRBD1, though no DNA is available to test this call. In germline, CDR1 is SGHTA, CDR2 FQGNSA. This CDR3 has 14 amino acids. The CDR3 region is CASSSNRGKETQYF.

V and J are TRBV14 and TRBJ1-1; TCRdb's D call, TRBD1, is unchecked because there is no DNA. This CDR3 is 15 amino acids long. Per germline, CDR1 SGHDN and CDR2 FVKESK. The CDR3 is CASRDLEGAATEAFF. Based on the CDR3 plus reference TRBV14 and TRBJ1-1, the full variable domain is EAGVTQFPSHSVIEKGQTVTLRCDPISGHDNLYWYRRVMGKEIKFLLHFVKESKQDESGMPNNRFLAERTGGTYSTLKVQPAELEDSGVYFCASRDLEGAATEAFFGQGTRLTVV.

V and J are TRBV6-5 and TRBJ1-5; no DNA is available, so the TRBD1 call from TCRdb remains unchecked. The CDR3 loop spans 19 amino acids. Germline V gene data show CDR1 as MNHEY and CDR2 as SVGAGI. This chain's CDR3 is CASSYCDRGDPQSNQPQHF.

The V call is TRBV7-9, the J call TRBJ2-7; TCRdb calls TRBD2, which cannot be checked without DNA. The CDR3 consists of 11 residues. Germline V gene data show CDR1 as SEHNR and CDR2 as FQNEAQ (reference sequence). This chain's CDR3 is CATTTNYEQYF.

The rearrangement joins TRBV25-1 to TRBJ2-7; without DNA, the TCRdb call of TRBD1 cannot be checked. Germline loops: CDR1 MGHDK, CDR2 SYGVNS. This CDR3 is built from 14 residues. This CDR3 reads CASSPGTGATLQYF.

The chain recombines TRBV7-9 with TRBJ1-2; TCRdb designates TRBD1, a call that cannot be tested without DNA. The CDR3 has 15 residues. Germline CDR1 and CDR2: SEHNR and FQNEAQ (reference sequence). CDR3 in amino acids: CASSLRDRGDYGYTF.

This chain links TRBV11-1 with TRBJ2-5; TCRdb's assignment of TRBD1 cannot be checked, as there is no DNA. Germline assignment: CDR1 SGHAT and CDR2 FQDESV (reference sequence). There are 18 residues in the CDR3. The CDR3 protein is CASSLARGAGAFQETQYF.

V usage is TRBV20-1 and J usage is TRBJ2-1; there is no DNA to check the TCRdb D call of TRBD1. Germline V gene lookup returns CDR1 DFQATT and CDR2 SNEGSKA (reference sequence). The CDR3 runs to 15 residues. CDR3 protein: CSAFFPGQDHNEQFF.

The V and J genes are TRBV6-5 and TRBJ2-7; without DNA, the TCRdb call of TRBD1 cannot be checked. Germline V lookup: CDR1 MNHEY, CDR2 SVGAGI. This CDR3 spans 16 amino acids. The CDR3 reads CASSYSRVGGSWEQYF.

V and J are TRBV4-1 and TRBJ2-7; TCRdb proposes TRBD1, but this gene call is untestable without DNA. CDR1 MGHRA and CDR2 YSYEKL come from the germline V gene. The CDR3 extends over 14 amino acids. The CDR3 is CASSQGDRGNEQYF.

The CDR3: CASSFSREQFF. The chain couples TRBV5-4 to TRBJ2-1. Per germline, CDR1 SGHNT and CDR2 YYREEE (reference sequence). This CDR3 region has 11 residues.

The V and J genes are TRBV28 and TRBJ2-7; TCRdb outputs TRBD2, but without DNA this stays unchecked. The CDR3 length is 14 residues. Germline assignment: CDR1 MDHEN and CDR2 SYDVKM. The CDR3 sequence: CASSFPEAAYEQYF.

The chain recombines TRBV9 with TRBJ2-2; TCRdb picks TRBD1, but there is no DNA to check that call. Germline assignment: CDR1 SGDLS and CDR2 YYNGEE. The CDR3 length is 16 residues. CDR3 region: CASSVRGSAGARELFF.

V usage is TRBV18 and J usage is TRBJ1-2. Germline assignment: CDR1 KGHSH and CDR2 LQKENI. The CDR3 is made up of 14 amino acids. CDR3 region: CASSYNTANYGYTF.